One sample yielded the 10 T cell receptor beta chains listed below, sequenced in a study of cytomegalovirus exposure and HLA in healthy donors. The PCR contained 60 Vbeta and 13 Jbeta primers. Measured with immunoSEQ multiplex PCR; TCRdb has only the in-frame clones, and not every one. The sample records 130,000 to 150,000 clones, about 80% being singletons. Sequencing was done on a sample of PBMCs. Receptors originate from a man aged 30 to 45 in good health and CMV-seronegative.

The V call is TRBV6-5, the J call TRBJ2-7, with TRBD1 as a possible D gene (5 bases). The CDR3 extends over 15 amino acids. The germline V gene has CDR1 MNHEY and CDR2 SVGAGI. Trimming stripped 2 bases from V and 0 bases from J, with 11 bases between. CDR3 protein: CASSYETESSYEQYF. The CDR3 bases are TGTGCCAGCAGTTACGAGACAGAAAGCTCCTACGAGCAGTACTTC.

CDR3 nucleotides: TGTGCCAGCAGTGAAAGGACAGGGGCGGGCGAGCAGTACTTC. Translating it yields CASSERTGAGEQYF. The chain is built from TRBV28 and TRBJ2-7; TRBD1 aligns across 9 bases. The CDR3 totals 14 residues. The germline CDR1 and CDR2 sequences are MDHEN and SYDVKM. V shed 5 bases and J 6 bases; nucleotides not matched to a gene: 8.

This clone occurred once. The DNA for the CDR3 is TGTGCCAGCTCACCAAGCGAAGAGACCCAGTACTTC. Translation gives CASSPSEETQYF. V and J are TRBV18 and TRBJ2-5; D remains unclear. Germline V gene data show CDR1 as KGHSH and CDR2 as LQKENI. CDR3 length equals 12 residues. V gave up 2 bases and J gave up 3 bases, with 4 bases separating them. Complete variable domain (other parts from reference TRBV18 and TRBJ2-5): NAGVMQNPRHLVRRRGQEARLRCSPMKGHSHVYWYRQLPEEGLKFMVYLQKENIIDESGMPKERFSAEFPKEGPSILRIQQVVRGDSAAYFCASSPSEETQYFGPGTRLLVL.

This rearrangement joins TRBV27 to TRBJ2-1; 7 bases match TRBD2. Trimming removed 1 base from V and 0 bases from J; junction bases left unmatched: 6. Germline-derived CDR1 and CDR2 are MNHEY and SMNVEV (reference sequence). The CDR3 sequence is 17 residues long. Here the CDR3 DNA reads TGTGCCAGCAGTTTATGGGGGGGAGAAACCTCCTACAATGAGCAGTTCTTC. Translating gives CASSLWGGETSYNEQFF.

The chain joins TRBV28 to TRBJ1-1; D is ambiguous. V was trimmed by 6 bases and J by 5 bases, leaving 16 bases between them. The CDR3 loop spans 14 amino acids. Germline V CDR1 and CDR2: MDHEN, SYDVKM. The CDR3 DNA is TGTGCCAGCAGCCCGCCCCCGCGGATTACTGAAGCTTTCTTT. Its protein is CASSPPPRITEAFF.

The CDR3 bases are TGTGCCAGCAGCCCTGGACTAGCGGGAAGCGGGTACTACGAGCAGTACTTC. The encoded protein is CASSPGLAGSGYYEQYF. The J gene is TRBJ2-7, the V gene TRBV7-4, with TRBD2 matching over 12 bases. V was clipped by 5 bases and J by 3 bases; unmatched bases: 11. Germline values: CDR1 SGHVT, CDR2 SQSDAQ. CDR3 size: 17 residues.

The J gene is TRBJ2-5, the V gene TRBV2, with 8 bases fitting TRBD2. Germline CDR1 is SNHLY and CDR2 is FYNNEI. The CDR3 runs to 16 residues. V shed 3 bases, J shed 1 base, and the junction held 7 bases outside the gene matches. CDR3 residues: CASSEGLGSRQETQYF. The CDR3 nucleotides read TGTGCCAGCAGTGAGGGACTAGGAAGTCGCCAAGAGACCCAGTACTTC.

This chain joins TRBV12-5 and TRBJ2-7; D perhaps matches TRBD1 (5 bases). Per the germline V gene, CDR1 is LGHNT and CDR2 is FRNRAP. The CDR3 loop spans 16 amino acids. V was cut by 4 bases and J by 0 bases, with 16 bases left in between. CDR3 nucleotide sequence: TGTGCTAGTGGTTCCATCCTGACAGACAGCTCCTACGAGCAGTACTTC. Translation gives CASGSILTDSSYEQYF.

The rearrangement links TRBV4-2 to TRBJ2-7; 9 bases align to TRBD1. The length of the CDR3 is 14 residues. CDR1 and CDR2 from the germline V gene are LGHNA and YNFKEQ. Germline trimming cut 7 bases from V and 2 bases from J; bases unmatched to any gene: 6. The CDR3 bases are TGTGCCAGCACCCCGGGACAGGGAACCTACGAGCAGTACTTC. Its translation is CASTPGQGTYEQYF.

The V and J genes are TRBV28 and TRBJ1-1, with 8 bases fitting TRBD1. This CDR3 has 14 amino acids. The V gene's germline CDR1 is MDHEN and CDR2 SYDVKM. Trimming removed 5 bases from V and 3 bases from J; junction bases left unmatched: 5. CDR3: CASSNGQGDTEAFF. Here the CDR3 DNA reads TGTGCCAGCAGTAACGGACAGGGTGACACTGAAGCTTTCTTT.